The entry that follows covers one T cell receptor (beta chain) sequence. Its antigen is as yet unknown. TCRdb recomputed calls from the 5' RACE reads with MiXCR, one row per CDR3 protein. The sample holds more than 150,000 distinct CDR3 sequences, under 15% seen once. The data stem from a study of CD8 T cells in ankylosing spondylitis. Study outcomes and limitations: Blood of patients with ankylosing spondylitis appeared to be characterized by a TCR beta motif of several highly homologous variants.

The CDR3 totals 15 residues. Germline V gene sequence: CDR1 SGHRS, CDR2 YFSETQ. V lost 10 bases to trimming and J lost 3 bases, with 22 bases between them. Sequencing was done on a sample of blood, either unsorted or a sorted T cell fraction (not recorded which). V and J are TRBV5-1 and TRBJ2-5, with D perhaps matching TRBD2 (6 bases). The sequence was obtained from a female donor with ankylosing spondylitis or in good health (not recorded which). The CDR3 region is CASGRGRVLEETQYF. CDR3 in DNA: TGCGCCTCCGGGAGAGGGAGAGTGTTGGAAGAGACCCAGTACTTC.